This T cell receptor beta chain comes out of a study of identical twins. TCRdb redid the calling of the 5' RACE reads with MiXCR, one entry per CDR3 protein. The sample yields roughly 230,000 distinct CDR3 sequences, about 8.3% seen once. CDR3 size: 15 residues. Trimming cost V 0 bases and J 9 bases, with 12 bases left between them. Germline assignment: CDR1 LGHNA and CDR2 YSLEER. The data were also submitted as part of a second study, on yellow fever vaccine responses in identical twins.

The source material was CD8+ T cells sorted from blood. This clonotype originated in a woman aged 18-35 years in good health. The chain couples TRBV4-3 to TRBJ1-6, with no clear D. DNA of the CDR3: TGCGCCAGCAGCCAAGATCGCGGCAGCCTTTCACCCCTCCACTTT. Its protein product is CASSQDRGSLSPLHF.